These 27 T cell receptor beta chains came from one sample sequenced in a study of T cell repertoires in ileal Crohn's disease. The time point was: neoterminal ileum biopsy at postoperative endoscopy, about 6 months after surgery. The protocol was immunoSEQ multiplex PCR, while the TCRdb copy is restricted to in-frame clones and leaves out a portion. The repertoire has roughly 62,000 clones, roughly 91% of them found once; the top ten carry roughly 1.9%. Sequencing was carried out using ileal tissue. These receptors were collected from an adult with Crohn's disease.

J is TRBJ2-3 and V is TRBV4-3, with TRBD2 identical over 11 bases. The CDR3 covers 15 residues. V lost 3 bases to trimming and J lost 1 base; unmatched junction nucleotides: 0. Germline loops: CDR1 LGHNA, CDR2 YSLEER. The CDR3 protein is CASSQTSGGTDTQYF. The CDR3 DNA follows: TGCGCCAGCAGCCAGACTAGCGGGGGCACAGATACGCAGTATTTT.

The chain couples TRBV2 to TRBJ1-1; TRBD1 might be the D (6 bases). This CDR3 is built from 13 residues. Per germline, CDR1 SNHLY and CDR2 FYNNEI. V shed 9 bases and J shed 1 base, with 12 bases lying between them. CDR3 nucleotides: TGTGCCAGTAAGGGACACCAGAACACTGAAGCTTTCTTT. Residues: CASKGHQNTEAFF.

The chain couples TRBV6-1 to TRBJ2-6; D is uncertain. The V and J ends lost 1 base and 0 bases respectively, with 10 bases between them. The V gene's germline CDR1 is MNHNS and CDR2 SASEGT. There are 17 residues in the CDR3. The CDR3 bases are TGTGCCAGCAGTGAAGGCGTTCCCCACTCTGGGGCCAACGTCCTGACTTTC. Residues: CASSEGVPHSGANVLTF.

This sequence joins TRBV29-1 and TRBJ1-2; TRBD1 is a possible D gene (5 bases). The germline V gene encodes CDR1 SQVTM and CDR2 ANQGSEA. With 7 bases removed from V and 0 bases from J, the gap between germline ends came to 9 bases. This CDR3 comprises 12 residues. For the CDR3, the DNA is TGCAGCGCCAGGGATTCTAACTATGGCTACACCTTC. Amino acids: CSARDSNYGYTF.

The J gene is TRBJ2-1, the V gene TRBV4-3, with 10 bases that match TRBD2. The CDR3 is 15 amino acids. The germline V gene has CDR1 LGHNA and CDR2 YSLEER. The junction had 4 bases not matched to a gene; V was cut back by 4 bases and J by 4 bases. The DNA of the CDR3 is TGCGCCAGCAGCCGAGCGGGAGGGTTTTACAATGAGCAGTTCTTC. The encoded protein is CASSRAGGFYNEQFF.

The genes are TRBV6-1 and TRBJ1-5; D remains unclear. V was trimmed by 3 bases and J by 7 bases, leaving 16 bases between them. The V gene's germline CDR1 is MNHNS and CDR2 SASEGT. This CDR3 has 15 amino acids. For the CDR3, the DNA is TGTGCCAGCAGTGAGGGGAGCCTCGGGCGGCAGCCCCAGCATTTT. Its protein is CASSEGSLGRQPQHF.

V is TRBV29-1 and J is TRBJ1-2, with no clear D. Germline lookup yields CDR1 SQVTM and CDR2 ANQGSEA. V was cut by 4 bases and J by 2 bases, with 5 bases left in between. The CDR3 runs 11 residues. The CDR3 nucleotides read TGCAGCGTTGGGCAGAACTATGGCTACACCTTC. Its protein is CSVGQNYGYTF.

The CDR3 coding sequence is TGTGCCAGCAGCTTAGACAGCACTAACTATGGCTACACCTTC. Translating it yields CASSLDSTNYGYTF. The chain combines TRBV7-2 with TRBJ1-2; no reliable D call. The germline V and J ends were trimmed by 1 base and 0 bases, with 6 bases remaining between them. The CDR3 sequence is 14 residues long. Germline V lookup: CDR1 SGHTA, CDR2 FQGNSA.

CDR3 sequence reads: CASRTGVNTGELFF. The CDR3, as DNA: TGTGCCAGCAGGACCGGGGTTAACACCGGGGAGCTGTTTTTT. The genes are TRBV18 and TRBJ2-2, with D perhaps TRBD2 (5 bases). The V end was cut by 8 bases, the J end by 2 bases, with 12 bases between. CDR3 length: 14 residues. The germline gives CDR1 KGHSH, CDR2 LQKENI.

J is TRBJ2-5 and V is TRBV29-1, with 7 bases identical to TRBD1. After removal of 5 bases from V and 4 bases from J, the junction contained 7 bases not matched to a gene. The CDR3 totals 13 residues. Germline loops: CDR1 SQVTM, CDR2 ANQGSEA. For the CDR3, the DNA is TGCAGCGTTCGAGGGACAGCTGCAGAGACCCAGTACTTC. This sequence encodes CSVRGTAAETQYF.

This chain joins TRBV6-1 and TRBJ1-2; 7 nucleotides line up with TRBD1. J gave up 4 bases and V 6 bases, and 5 bases lay outside the gene matches. Per the germline V gene, CDR1 is MNHNS and CDR2 is SASEGT. CDR3 length: 13 residues. The CDR3 here is CASRETGIYGYTF. The CDR3 nucleotides are TGTGCCAGCAGAGAGACAGGGATCTATGGCTACACCTTC.

The gene calls are TRBV11-2 and TRBJ1-2, with TRBD1 as a possible D gene (5 bases). Germline values: CDR1 SGHAT, CDR2 FQNNGV. The V and J ends lost 1 base and 4 bases respectively, with 7 bases between them. The CDR3 contains 13 residues. CDR3 DNA sequence: TGTGCCAGCAGCTTAGGCAGGGCCTATGGCTACACCTTC. Its translation is CASSLGRAYGYTF.

The CDR3 region has the DNA TGCGCCAGCAGACAAACAGGGGTTCCTAAAACAGATACGCAGTATTTT. Its translation: CASRQTGVPKTDTQYF. The genes are TRBV5-1 and TRBJ2-3; 7 positions agree with TRBD1. The germline CDR1 and CDR2 sequences are SGHRS and YFSETQ. CDR3 length: 16 amino acids. Losses at the gene ends were 5 bases for V and 3 bases for J; bases not matched to a gene: 12.

This chain connects TRBV6-4 to TRBJ1-2, with 7 bases matching TRBD1. In germline, CDR1 is MRHNA, CDR2 SNTAGT. CDR3 length: 12 residues. The trim removed 6 bases at V and 9 bases at J, leaving 7 bases unmatched. CDR3 amino acids: CASSPTGMSYTF. CDR3 in DNA: TGTGCCAGCAGCCCGACAGGGATGAGCTACACCTTC.

The chain is built from TRBV10-2 and TRBJ2-3; 7 bases align to TRBD2. Losses at the gene ends were 7 bases for V and 3 bases for J; bases not matched to a gene: 7. Germline CDR1 is WSHSY and CDR2 is SAAADI. The CDR3 covers 14 residues. Here the CDR3 reads CASNGGIRTDTQYF. For the CDR3, the DNA is TGCGCCAGCAACGGGGGGATCAGGACAGATACGCAGTATTTT.

This clone was seen a single time. This sequence joins TRBV7-8 and TRBJ1-3; TRBD1 matches 8 bases. This CDR3 region has 16 residues. The ends lost 1 base at V and 3 bases at J; junction bases unmatched: 5. Germline V gene sequence: CDR1 SGHVS, CDR2 FQNEAQ. CDR3 DNA: TGTGCCAGCAGCTTAGACCAGGGGGCGTTTGGAAACACCATATATTTT. Its protein product is CASSLDQGAFGNTIYF.

This chain connects TRBV5-8 to TRBJ1-2, with a weak D call TRBD1 (5 bases). Germline V gene data show CDR1 as SGHTS and CDR2 as YDEGEE. V was shortened by 3 bases and J by 5 bases, with 17 bases between the two germline ends. The CDR3 contains 15 residues. The chain's CDR3 is CASSSLDRKLYGYTF. For the CDR3, the DNA is TGTGCCAGCAGCTCTTTAGACAGAAAATTATATGGCTACACCTTC.

The V and J genes are TRBV5-1 and TRBJ1-4; 8 bases match TRBD1. This CDR3 region has 16 residues. Germline V gene lookup returns CDR1 SGHRS and CDR2 YFSETQ. Trimming took 4 bases from V and 6 from J; bases not matched to a gene: 11. DNA for the CDR3: TGCGCCAGCAGCATAACCGCAGGGGGCGCAGATGAAAAACTGTTTTTT. Translating it yields CASSITAGGADEKLFF.

The gene calls are TRBV20-1 and TRBJ2-5; no firm D call. The CDR3 runs 11 residues. The V and J ends lost 6 bases and 0 bases respectively, with 5 bases between them. Germline lookup yields CDR1 DFQATT and CDR2 SNEGSKA (reference sequence). DNA for the CDR3: TGCAGTGCCGAGTACCAAGAGACCCAGTACTTC. Protein sequence: CSAEYQETQYF.

Remarks on this clone: One end of the junction is discordant with germline, which a read error may explain. The J gene is TRBJ2-7, the V gene TRBV19; 8 nucleotides line up with TRBD1. The CDR3 sequence is 14 residues long. The germline V gene has CDR1 LNHDA and CDR2 SQIVND (reference sequence). This CDR3 reads CVSSVGTGPYEQYF. DNA for the CDR3: TGTGTCAGTAGTGTCGGGACAGGTCCTTACGAGCAGTACTTC.

The chain couples TRBV10-1 to TRBJ1-5, with 7 bases identical to TRBD1. After removal of 6 bases from V and 3 bases from J, the junction contained 17 bases not matched to a gene. From germline, CDR1 is WNHNN and CDR2 SYGVQD (reference sequence). The CDR3 length is 18 residues. CDR3: CASSVPLRQGLNNQPQHF. In DNA, the CDR3 is TGCGCCAGCAGCGTCCCCCTCCGACAGGGACTGAACAATCAGCCCCAGCATTTT.

This chain links TRBV5-4 with TRBJ1-2; 8 bases line up with TRBD1. CDR3 length: 14 amino acids. Trimming took 5 bases from V and 4 from J; bases not matched to a gene: 7. Looked up from germline, CDR1 is SGHNT and CDR2 is YYREEE (reference sequence). CDR3 sequence reads: CASSRGGTGYGYTF. DNA of the CDR3: TGTGCCAGCAGTAGGGGCGGGACAGGCTATGGCTACACCTTC.

The chain links TRBV14 to TRBJ2-3, with D hard to call. The CDR3 consists of 14 residues. Germline CDR1 reads SGHDN; CDR2 reads FVKESK. V dropped 3 bases and J dropped 4 bases, with 11 bases sitting between them. For the CDR3, the DNA is TGTGCCAGCAGCCAGGCCGGGTTAGCAGATACGCAGTATTTT. Protein sequence: CASSQAGLADTQYF.

The chain employs TRBV5-1 and TRBJ2-5; 8 nucleotides line up with TRBD1. With 3 bases clipped from V and 2 bases from J, the junction kept 6 bases outside the gene matches. Per germline, CDR1 SGHRS and CDR2 YFSETQ. The CDR3 is made up of 15 amino acids. CDR3 in DNA: TGCGCCAGCAGCTGGGGGACAGGAGGACAAGAGACCCAGTACTTC. Translating it yields CASSWGTGGQETQYF.

This chain joins TRBV2 and TRBJ1-1; TRBD1 matches at 10 bases. This CDR3 spans 14 amino acids. Trimming at V came to 4 bases and at J to 1 base, leaving 0 bases not matched to a gene. From germline, CDR1 is SNHLY and CDR2 FYNNEI. In DNA, the CDR3 is TGTGCCAGCAGTGGACAGGGGGCGAACACTGAAGCTTTCTTT. Translated, it gives CASSGQGANTEAFF.

The chain is built from TRBV14 and TRBJ1-2; the D is unclear. V lost 0 bases and J 7 bases, leaving 18 bases between the germline ends. Germline V CDR1 and CDR2: SGHDN, FVKESK. This CDR3 contains 16 residues. The CDR3 bases are TGTGCCAGCAGCCAAGATCGGTATGGGAGGGTCTCTGGCTACACCTTC. Protein product: CASSQDRYGRVSGYTF.

The chain has TRBV28 and TRBJ1-2; 11 bases align to TRBD1. Germline loops: CDR1 MDHEN, CDR2 SYDVKM. V shed 8 bases, J shed 8 bases, and the junction held 4 bases outside the gene matches. The CDR3 length is 12 residues. CDR3 sequence (DNA): TGTGCCAGCGGACAGGGGGCGAAAGGCTACACCTTC. It yields the protein CASGQGAKGYTF.